Following are 17 T cell receptor beta chains from one sample sequenced in a study of T cell responses to AZD1222 COVID-19 vaccine (dated by TCRdb to 2020 to 2023). In light of the paper, this sample's time point label describes: baseline before first vaccination. Receptor amplification or capture employed the immunoSEQ multiplex PCR assay. Sourced from immuneACCESS, this table was stored by TCRdb with only in-frame sequences that have V and J called. A share of the clones is absent; for the studies checked, an unresolved V gene accounts for under half, and the remainder has no known explanation. In this sample the table shows about 190,000 clones, 85% to 95% of which occur a single time. Of the sample, 1% to 1.5% is held by the ten largest clones. Sequencing used peripheral blood, obtained on day 0 of AZD1222 vaccination. The receptors stem from an adult in good health.

This chain's CDR3 is CASSVQGANSPLHF. CDR3 sequence (DNA): TGTGCCAGCAGCGTACAGGGGGCAAATTCACCCCTCCACTTT. The rearrangement uses TRBV9 and TRBJ1-6; 8 bases map to TRBD1. Germline assignment: CDR1 SGDLS and CDR2 YYNGEE. The junction had 1 base not matched to a gene; V was cut back by 1 base and J by 7 bases. The CDR3 runs 14 residues.

The V call is TRBV24-1, the J call TRBJ2-3; a possible D gene is TRBD1 (6 bases). V lost 11 bases to trimming and J lost 2 bases, with 13 bases between them. CDR1 KGHDR and CDR2 SFDVKD come from the germline V gene. The CDR3 length is 13 residues. This chain's CDR3 is CAIPQGFTDTQYF. The CDR3 coding sequence is TGTGCCATTCCACAGGGATTCACAGATACGCAGTATTTT.

The chain joins TRBV18 to TRBJ1-1; D call uncertain. The germline CDR1 and CDR2 sequences are KGHSH and LQKENI. The CDR3 is 13 amino acids. Trimming left V 4 bases short and J 1 base short, with 7 bases between. CDR3 nucleotide sequence: TGTGCCAGCTCACTCCCCGGGAACACTGAAGCTTTCTTT. Its translation: CASSLPGNTEAFF.

V usage is TRBV30 and J usage is TRBJ1-6, with D perhaps TRBD1 (5 bases). Germline V CDR1 and CDR2: GTSNPN, SVGIG (reference sequence). V lost 5 bases, J lost 7 bases, and 12 bases lay in between. This CDR3 spans 13 amino acids. Written as DNA, the CDR3 is TGTGCCTGGTCTTCCCGGGACAATTCACCCCTCCACTTT. Translation: CAWSSRDNSPLHF.

This clone was detected a few times. The chain has TRBV6-2 or TRBV6-3 and TRBJ2-7; D unclear. Germline-derived CDR1 and CDR2 are MNHEY and SVGEGT. The CDR3 runs 15 residues. Trimming removed 4 bases from V and 2 bases from J, with 15 bases in between. The DNA for the CDR3 is TGTGCCAGCAGTTTACCTGTGGGCAGGACCTACGAGCAGTACTTC. It yields the protein CASSLPVGRTYEQYF.

This chain joins TRBV25-1 and TRBJ1-4, with TRBD1 identical over 8 bases. The CDR3 runs 17 residues. V lost 4 bases, J lost 8 bases, and 15 bases stayed unmatched. Germline V gene data show CDR1 as MGHDK and CDR2 as SYGVNS. CDR3 DNA sequence: TGTGCCAGCAGTGGAGGAAAGGCCCGACAGGGGCGGGAAAAACTGTTTTTT. It yields the protein CASSGGKARQGREKLFF.

This chain links TRBV2 with TRBJ1-4; TRBD1 aligns across 8 bases. J gave up 5 bases and V 6 bases, and 8 bases lay outside the gene matches. The CDR3 totals 15 residues. From germline, CDR1 is SNHLY and CDR2 FYNNEI. In nucleotides, the CDR3 is TGTGCCAGCAGACTCCTCGGGACAGGAAATGAAAAACTGTTTTTT. Translating it yields CASRLLGTGNEKLFF.

The chain joins TRBV5-6 to TRBJ1-5; a possible D gene is TRBD1 (5 bases). The CDR3 sequence is 15 residues long. Germline CDR1 reads SGHDT; CDR2 reads YYEEEE. The germline V and J ends were trimmed by 0 bases and 6 bases, with 13 bases remaining between them. Here the CDR3 reads CASSLGPGAGQPQHF. In DNA, the CDR3 is TGTGCCAGCAGCTTGGGTCCCGGGGCGGGTCAGCCCCAGCATTTT. The variable domain in full, completed from reference TRBV5-6 and TRBJ1-5, reads DAGVTQSPTHLIKTRGQQVTLRCSPKSGHDTVSWYQQALGQGPQFIFQYYEEEERQRGNFPDRFSGHQFPNYSSELNVNALLLGDSALYLCASSLGPGAGQPQHFGDGTRLSIL.

This clone was observed once. This chain joins TRBV28 and TRBJ2-2, with unresolved D. The CDR3 runs to 13 residues. CDR1 MDHEN and CDR2 SYDVKM come from the germline V gene. The V end lost 3 bases, the J end lost 4 bases, and 6 bases lay between the germline ends. The CDR3 DNA is TGTGCCAGCAGTTTTTTGGCCACCGGGGAGCTGTTTTTT. Translation: CASSFLATGELFF.

The chain couples TRBV19 to TRBJ2-7; 10 bases are a match to TRBD2. The junction had 11 bases not matched to a gene; V was cut back by 7 bases and J by 5 bases. The germline V gene has CDR1 LNHDA and CDR2 SQIVND (reference sequence). This CDR3 region has 15 residues. The CDR3 DNA is TGTGCCAGTACCTTACGAGCGGGGGGGCCCGACGAGCAGTACTTC. This translates into CASTLRAGGPDEQYF.

Here the CDR3 DNA reads TGTGCCAGCAGCAAAGCCGACGGGTACACCGGGGAGCTGTTTTTT. Residues: CASSKADGYTGELFF. J is TRBJ2-2 and V is TRBV21-1; TRBD2, the table's D call, lacks a check against the DNA. TRBV21-1 is a documented pseudogene. This CDR3 has 15 amino acids.

The chain links TRBV11-2 to TRBJ1-1; unclear D gene. Trimming left V 5 bases short and J 3 bases short, with 16 bases between. Germline lookup yields CDR1 SGHAT and CDR2 FQNNGV. This CDR3 spans 15 amino acids. The CDR3 DNA sequence: TGTGCCAGCAGCCCTTTGGGGTTTCAGGACACTGAAGCTTTCTTT. Protein: CASSPLGFQDTEAFF.

The CDR3 bases are TGTGCCAGTAGTATGGACAGGGGGGGTCTGGCTTTCTTT. As protein: CASSMDRGGLAFF. V and J are TRBV19 and TRBJ1-1; 10 bases fit TRBD1. This CDR3 contains 13 residues. Germline-derived CDR1 and CDR2 are LNHDA and SQIVND (reference sequence). V shed 3 bases and J 11 bases; nucleotides not matched to a gene: 6.

The V gene is TRBV2, the J gene TRBJ1-6; no definite D call. From germline, CDR1 is SNHLY and CDR2 FYNNEI. This CDR3 comprises 12 residues. Trimming left V 3 bases short and J 7 bases short, with 4 bases between. The CDR3 DNA follows: TGTGCCAGCAGTGATGGCAATTCACCCCTCCACTTT. This codes for CASSDGNSPLHF.

This clone was counted at least ten times. The chain combines TRBV19 with TRBJ1-2, with no clear D. The V end was cut by 3 bases, the J end by 7 bases, with 15 bases between. The V gene's germline CDR1 is LNHDA and CDR2 SQIVND (reference sequence). This CDR3 is 14 amino acids long. The CDR3, as DNA: TGTGCCAGTAGTATTACGGGGATAAGAGGTGGCTACACCTTC. Translated, it gives CASSITGIRGGYTF.

The chain carries TRBV3-1 (or the pseudogene TRBV3-2) and TRBJ1-3; D perhaps matches TRBD1 (5 bases). V dropped 2 bases and J dropped 8 bases, with 16 bases sitting between them. The CDR3 length is 15 residues. Germline CDR1 reads LGHDT; CDR2 reads YNNKEL (reference sequence). CDR3 region: CASSQTRAAVDTIYF. The DNA for the CDR3 is TGTGCCAGCAGCCAAACCAGGGCCGCGGTAGACACCATATATTTT.

This chain links TRBV28 with TRBJ1-3; D might be TRBD1 (6 bases). The CDR3 extends over 15 amino acids. CDR1 and CDR2 (germline): MDHEN, SYDVKM. V lost 5 bases to trimming and J lost 2 bases, with 13 bases between them. The CDR3 sequence: CASSPGGGPGNTIYF. DNA of the CDR3: TGTGCCAGCAGTCCCGGGGGCGGACCTGGAAACACCATATATTTT.